The T cell receptor beta chain described here comes from a study of blood T cell repertoires in COVID-19. Overall study context: The United States, Italy and Spain supplied acute and convalescent COVID-19 samples. PBMCs, B-cell-depleted T cells, or T cells were the source of the cDNA or gDNA that made up the material.

This table comes from immunoSEQ multiplex PCR, and its TCRdb copy is limited to in-frame clones, with some not included. Of roughly 200,000 clones listed, 81% are singletons. The germline CDR1 and CDR2 sequences are LGHDT and YNNKEL (reference sequence). This CDR3 region has 14 residues. V gave up 1 base and J gave up 9 bases, with 16 bases separating them. This TCR was recovered from a woman aged 80 or over with acute or convalescent COVID-19. Sample: peripheral blood. This chain connects TRBV3-1 (or the pseudogene TRBV3-2) to TRBJ2-7; TRBD1 might be the D (6 bases). The CDR3 spells CASSQGVAGGGQYF. CDR3 DNA: TGTGCCAGCAGCCAAGGAGTGGCTGGGGGCGGGCAGTACTTC.